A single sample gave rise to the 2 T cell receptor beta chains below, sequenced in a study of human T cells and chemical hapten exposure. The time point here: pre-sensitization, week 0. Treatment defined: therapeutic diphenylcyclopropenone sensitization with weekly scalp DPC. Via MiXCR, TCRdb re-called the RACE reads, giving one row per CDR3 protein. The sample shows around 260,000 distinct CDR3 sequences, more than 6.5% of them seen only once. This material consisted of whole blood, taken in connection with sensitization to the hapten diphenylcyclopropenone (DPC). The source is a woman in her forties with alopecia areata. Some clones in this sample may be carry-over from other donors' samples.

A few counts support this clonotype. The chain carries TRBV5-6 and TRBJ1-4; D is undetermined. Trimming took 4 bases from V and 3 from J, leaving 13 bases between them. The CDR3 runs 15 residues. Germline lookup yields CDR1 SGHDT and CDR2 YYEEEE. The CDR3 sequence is CASSRREEANEKLFF. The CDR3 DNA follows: TGTGCCAGCAGCCGTCGGGAGGAAGCTAATGAAAAACTGTTTTTT.

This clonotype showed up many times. CDR3 nucleotide sequence: TGTGCCAGCAGTTATCACAGCGGAGGAGGATGGGGCTCCTACAATGAGCAGTTCTTC. Protein sequence: CASSYHSGGGWGSYNEQFF. This chain uses TRBV6-2 or TRBV6-3 with TRBJ2-1; possible D gene TRBD2, 5 bases. This CDR3 has 19 residues. Deletions cut 3 bases from V and 0 bases from J, with 21 bases between. Germline V lookup: CDR1 MNHEY, CDR2 SVGEGT.